The next 14 T cell receptor beta chains were all read from a single sample in a study of T-cell reconstitution after alpha-beta-depleted transplantation in children. The TCRbeta library incorporated unique molecular identifiers. TCRdb analysed the PCR reads with MiXCR anew, one entry per CDR3 protein. The sample contains hundreds of thousands of distinct CDR3 sequences, 16% of which appear only once. Sequenced material: PBMCs from the stem cell graft donor, taken from the stem cell graft. The receptors were sampled from a human donor who donated a stem cell graft to a child with acute myeloid leukemia.

This clonotype was recorded at least ten times. J is TRBJ1-1 and V is TRBV20-1, with D maybe TRBD1 (5 bases). The CDR3 is 14 residues long. Per germline, CDR1 DFQATT and CDR2 SNEGSKA (reference sequence). V was clipped by 3 bases and J by 3 bases, with 14 bases between them. CDR3 residues: CSASPLGGDTEAFF. For the CDR3, the DNA is TGCAGTGCTAGCCCCTTAGGAGGGGACACTGAAGCTTTCTTT.

This rearrangement joins TRBV28 to TRBJ2-7; D perhaps matches TRBD1 (5 bases). The length of the CDR3 is 14 residues. Germline CDR1 and CDR2: MDHEN and SYDVKM. Trimming left V 4 bases short and J 1 base short, with 11 bases between. CDR3 sequence: CASSSRTPSYEQYV. Written as DNA, the CDR3 is TGTGCCAGCAGTTCCCGGACACCTTCCTACGAGCAGTACGTC.

The V gene is TRBV11-2, the J gene TRBJ2-3; possible D gene TRBD1, 6 bases. The germline CDR1 and CDR2 sequences are SGHAT and FQNNGV. This CDR3 comprises 15 residues. Trimming took off 3 bases at V and 1 base at J, with 11 bases between the two ends. CDR3: CASSFQGMGTDTQYF. The CDR3 DNA is TGTGCCAGCAGCTTCCAGGGGATGGGCACAGATACGCAGTATTTT.

The V gene is TRBV7-8, the J gene TRBJ2-3; 9 nucleotides agree with TRBD1. V lost 2 bases and J lost 4; bases outside the gene matches: 4. The CDR3 spans 15 residues. Germline loops: CDR1 SGHVS, CDR2 FQNEAQ. The CDR3 reads CASSLLGQGPDTQYF. CDR3 DNA sequence: TGTGCCAGCAGCTTATTGGGACAGGGCCCAGATACGCAGTATTTT.

This clonotype turned up a few times. The rearrangement uses TRBV5-1 and TRBJ1-4; unclear D gene. The CDR3 is 16 amino acids. Germline CDR1 SGHRS, CDR2 YFSETQ. V shed 0 bases and J shed 0 bases, with 9 bases lying between them. The CDR3 loop is CASSLDGSSTNEKLFF. The CDR3 DNA reads TGCGCCAGCAGCTTGGACGGCTCCTCAACTAATGAAAAACTGTTTTTT.

The sample holds many counts of this clonotype. Here the CDR3 omits its conserved ending phenylalanine or tryptophan, so a read error is the likely source. The V call is TRBV12-3 or TRBV12-4, the J call TRBJ2-5, with D perhaps TRBD2 (6 bases). Trimming removed 5 bases from V and 2 bases from J, with 12 bases in between. The CDR3 runs 14 residues. CDR3: CASSGLAGQETQYS. In DNA form, the CDR3 reads TGTGCCAGCAGTGGGCTGGCGGGGCAAGAGACCCAGTACTCC.

This clonotype was picked up many times. The V and J genes are TRBV5-6 and TRBJ2-3; D possibly uses TRBD1 or TRBD2 (6 bases each). Trimming removed 4 bases from V and 8 bases from J, with 26 bases in between. Germline lookup yields CDR1 SGHDT and CDR2 YYEEEE. This CDR3 has 17 amino acids. The CDR3 DNA reads as TGTGCCAGCAGCCCGGGGGCGAGTATCCCGAGCTTAGTTACGCAGTATTTT. This encodes CASSPGASIPSLVTQYF.

The genes are TRBV11-1 and TRBJ1-2; D ambiguous. This CDR3 contains 14 residues. Germline assignment: CDR1 SGHAT and CDR2 FQDESV (reference sequence). The V end was cut by 5 bases, the J end by 5 bases, with 15 bases between. The CDR3 DNA reads TGTGCCAGCAGCAATCGGGTCGGGTTGTATGGCTACACCTTC. This sequence encodes CASSNRVGLYGYTF.

This rearrangement joins TRBV20-1 to TRBJ1-6; D call uncertain. The CDR3 totals 13 residues. V dropped 0 bases and J dropped 13 bases, with 13 bases sitting between them. In germline, CDR1 is DFQATT, CDR2 SNEGSKA (reference sequence). In nucleotides, the CDR3 is TGCAGTGCTAGAGAAGACGACATCAAGCCCCTCCACTTT. Translated: CSAREDDIKPLHF.

This clonotype was recorded many times. The genes are TRBV24-1 and TRBJ2-1; 9 nucleotides line up with TRBD1. Looked up from germline, CDR1 is KGHDR and CDR2 is SFDVKD. The CDR3 covers 13 residues. V dropped 9 bases and J dropped 8; count of bases not matched to a gene: 7. The CDR3 is CATGQGISDEQFF. For the CDR3, the DNA is TGTGCCACCGGACAGGGGATTAGCGATGAGCAGTTCTTC.

This clonotype was observed many times. The chain is built from TRBV5-5 and TRBJ2-7; D is perhaps TRBD1 (6 bases). The CDR3 has 13 amino acids. From germline, CDR1 is SGHKS and CDR2 YYEKEE (reference sequence). Trimming pared 4 bases from V and 2 bases from J, leaving 10 bases between. The CDR3 loop reads CASSLRDTYEQYV. The DNA for the CDR3 is TGTGCCAGCAGCCTACGGGACACCTACGAGCAGTACGTC.

The chain employs TRBV6-1 and TRBJ1-5; 7 nucleotides align to TRBD1. Germline CDR1 MNHNS, CDR2 SASEGT. J lost 6 bases, V lost 8 bases, and 7 bases had no gene match. The CDR3 extends over 13 amino acids. The CDR3 sequence is CASRAGGLQPQHF. The CDR3 DNA follows: TGTGCCAGCCGGGCAGGGGGGCTTCAGCCCCAGCATTTT.

In this sample, this clonotype turned up a few times. The chain joins TRBV20-1 to TRBJ1-2, with D tentatively TRBD1 (5 bases). The V gene lost 1 base and the J gene lost 5 bases, with 14 bases spanning the gap. Germline V gene sequence: CDR1 DFQATT, CDR2 SNEGSKA (reference sequence). The CDR3 consists of 14 residues. As DNA, the CDR3 is TGCAGTGCTAGAGCGACCGGGACGTCATATGGCTACACCTTC. Its translation is CSARATGTSYGYTF.

This clonotype turned up a few times. This chain joins TRBV20-1 and TRBJ1-6, with D possibly matching TRBD1 (6 bases). V lost 6 bases to trimming and J lost 0 bases, with 15 bases between them. Looked up from germline, CDR1 is DFQATT and CDR2 is SNEGSKA (reference sequence). This CDR3 contains 16 residues. CDR3 nucleotide sequence: TGCAGTGCCCGGGACACCCTGAGCTCCTATAATTCACCCCTCCACTTT. Translating gives CSARDTLSSYNSPLHF.